The 5 T cell receptor beta chains reported below all come from one sample, sequenced in a study of cytomegalovirus exposure and HLA in healthy donors. Vbeta (60) and Jbeta (13) primers were used in the PCR. Assay: immunoSEQ multiplex PCR; the TCRdb copy retains only in-frame clones and omits some. Its table lists some 76,000 clones. The source material was PBMCs. The receptor source for this set is a man in his forties in good health and CMV-seronegative.

V usage is TRBV30 and J usage is TRBJ2-1; D gene ambiguous. Per germline, CDR1 GTSNPN and CDR2 SVGIG (reference sequence). The V end was cut by 4 bases, the J end by 0 bases, with 7 bases between. The CDR3 has 13 amino acids. The CDR3 loop reads CAWTGLSYNEQFF. The CDR3 coding sequence is TGTGCCTGGACTGGCCTCTCCTACAATGAGCAGTTCTTC.

The rearrangement uses TRBV4-2 and TRBJ2-1, with D perhaps matching TRBD2 (6 bases). CDR1 is LGHNA and CDR2 is YNFKEQ in the germline V gene. Between the trimmed V and J ends, which lost 3 bases and 2 bases, there was a span of 20 bases. This CDR3 has 18 amino acids. In DNA, the CDR3 is TGTGCCAGCAGCCAGACCCGTATAGGCGGGGCAGCCTACAATGAGCAGTTCTTC. This encodes CASSQTRIGGAAYNEQFF.

The chain is built from TRBV7-9 and TRBJ1-3, with D possibly TRBD1 on 5 matching bases. Trimming stripped 4 bases from V and 4 bases from J, with 14 bases between. The germline gives CDR1 SEHNR, CDR2 FQNEAQ (reference sequence). There are 15 residues in the CDR3. The CDR3 nucleotides read TGTGCCAGCAGCTCCGACAGATTTTTCGGAAACACCATATATTTT. This sequence encodes CASSSDRFFGNTIYF.

The genes are TRBV10-3 and TRBJ2-2; D is undetermined. Germline V CDR1 and CDR2: ENHRY, SYGVKD. The V end was cut by 0 bases, the J end by 8 bases, with 13 bases between. CDR3 length: 15 residues. The DNA of the CDR3 is TGTGCCATCAGTGAGTCGGGCCGGCGTGAGGGGGAGCTGTTTTTT. The encoded protein is CAISESGRREGELFF.

The chain has TRBV27 and TRBJ1-2, with 9 bases identical to TRBD1. With V trimmed by 0 bases and J by 8 bases, 7 bases remained unmatched. Germline CDR1 is MNHEY and CDR2 is SMNVEV (reference sequence). The CDR3 has 15 residues. The DNA for the CDR3 is TGTGCCAGCAGTTTATCCCCTGGGACAGGGAACGGCTACACCTTC. This sequence encodes CASSLSPGTGNGYTF.